The 20 T cell receptor beta chains below come from one sample, sequenced in a study of cytomegalovirus exposure and HLA in healthy donors. Both 60 Vbeta primers and 13 Jbeta primers went into the PCR. The protocol was immunoSEQ multiplex PCR, while the TCRdb copy is restricted to in-frame clones and leaves out a portion. The sample table includes around 65,000 clones. Sequencing was performed on PBMCs. The receptors shown here come from a young man in good health and CMV-seropositive.

The genes are TRBV19 and TRBJ1-5; weak D call: TRBD1 (5 bases). Germline lookup yields CDR1 LNHDA and CDR2 SQIVND (reference sequence). The CDR3 is 16 residues long. Trimming removed 5 bases at V and 0 bases at J, with 14 bases between. CDR3 bases: TGTGCCAGTAGTGAGACAGATAAGTATAGCAATCAGCCCCAGCATTTT. Its translation is CASSETDKYSNQPQHF.

This chain links TRBV18 with TRBJ2-3; 14 nucleotides line up with TRBD2. This CDR3 comprises 17 residues. The V and J ends lost 3 bases and 3 bases, in that order; junction bases with no gene match: 5. CDR1 KGHSH and CDR2 LQKENI come from the germline V gene. CDR3 DNA sequence: TGTGCCAGCTCACCCCGGACTAGCGGGAGGTTAACAGATACGCAGTATTTT. This gives the protein CASSPRTSGRLTDTQYF.

The chain employs TRBV7-3 and TRBJ2-1, with 14 bases that match TRBD2. Germline values: CDR1 SGHTA, CDR2 FQGTGA. The ends lost 4 bases at V and 8 bases at J; junction bases unmatched: 4. This CDR3 comprises 15 residues. The CDR3 coding sequence is TGTGCCAGCAGCTCGGGACTAGCGGGAGAGGATGAGCAGTTCTTC. It specifies CASSSGLAGEDEQFF.

The J gene is TRBJ2-3, the V gene TRBV5-1, with TRBD2 as a possible D gene (6 bases). Between the trimmed V and J ends, which lost 2 bases and 4 bases, there was a span of 8 bases. The CDR3 sequence is 13 residues long. CDR1 and CDR2 from the germline V gene are SGHRS and YFSETQ. The CDR3 protein is CASSFPGADTQYF. The CDR3 coding sequence is TGCGCCAGCAGCTTTCCGGGGGCAGATACGCAGTATTTT.

The chain is built from TRBV6-5 and TRBJ1-1, with 8 bases fitting TRBD1. V was clipped by 4 bases and J by 3 bases; unmatched bases: 4. The CDR3 contains 14 residues. CDR1 and CDR2 (germline): MNHEY, SVGAGI. CDR3 DNA sequence: TGTGCCAGCAGTTTCGGACAGGGCTACACTGAAGCTTTCTTT. Protein sequence: CASSFGQGYTEAFF.

This chain joins TRBV29-1 and TRBJ2-5; TRBD2 agrees at 7 bases. This CDR3 has 14 amino acids. Germline V gene data show CDR1 as SQVTM and CDR2 as ANQGSEA. The junction had 8 bases not matched to a gene; V was cut back by 3 bases and J by 4 bases. DNA of the CDR3: TGCAGCGTTGAGAGGTGGGGGGGTGGAGAGACCCAGTACTTC. Residues: CSVERWGGGETQYF.

The chain's CDR3 is CATSGLAGFTGELFF. CDR3 DNA sequence: TGTGCCACATCAGGACTAGCGGGGTTCACCGGGGAGCTGTTTTTT. This rearrangement joins TRBV19 to TRBJ2-2, with 12 bases aligning to TRBD2. The V gene end was trimmed by 10 bases and the J gene end by 4 bases; junction bases not matched to a gene: 7. This CDR3 region has 15 residues. Germline V gene sequence: CDR1 LNHDA, CDR2 SQIVND (reference sequence). The full variable domain, with the rest looked up from reference TRBV19 and TRBJ2-2, is DGGITQSPKYLFRKEGQNVTLSCEQNLNHDAMYWYRQDPGQGLRLIYYSQIVNDFQKGDIAEGYSVSREKKESFPLTVTSAQKNPTAFYLCATSGLAGFTGELFFGEGSRLTVL.

CDR3 in DNA: TGTGCCAGCAGTGAAGCGCTTGCAGGGCCCTACGAGCAGTACTTC. Its protein is CASSEALAGPYEQYF. The chain has TRBV6-1 and TRBJ2-7, with D possibly being TRBD1 (5 bases). Germline CDR1 is MNHNS and CDR2 is SASEGT. The CDR3 is 15 amino acids. V lost 0 bases and J 2 bases, leaving 11 bases between the germline ends.

The chain recombines TRBV23-1 with TRBJ2-7; 15 bases line up with TRBD2. TRBV23-1 is an ORF, with its function uncertain. V shed 3 bases and J 6 bases; nucleotides not matched to a gene: 6. The length of the CDR3 is 16 residues. The CDR3, as DNA: TGCGCCAGCAGTCAGTCGGGACTAGCGGGAGGAAGCGAGCAGTACTTC. Protein sequence: CASSQSGLAGGSEQYF.

The chain combines TRBV7-2 with TRBJ1-2; a possible D gene is TRBD1 (6 bases). Germline V gene data show CDR1 as SGHTA and CDR2 as FQGNSA. The germline V and J ends were trimmed by 5 bases and 8 bases, with 24 bases remaining between them. The CDR3 runs 16 residues. The CDR3 bases are TGTGCCAGCAGCACTGCGGAGGCAACAGGGTATAGAGGCTACACCTTC. This sequence encodes CASSTAEATGYRGYTF. Complete variable domain (other parts from reference TRBV7-2 and TRBJ1-2): GAGVSQSPSNKVTEKGKDVELRCDPISGHTALYWYRQSLGQGLEFLIYFQGNSAPDKSGLPSDRFSAERTGGSVSTLTIQRTQQEDSAVYLCASSTAEATGYRGYTFGSGTRLTVV.

This rearrangement joins TRBV6-1 to TRBJ1-1; D remains unclear. The CDR3 has 15 amino acids. Trimming pared 0 bases from V and 5 bases from J, leaving 13 bases between. Looked up from germline, CDR1 is MNHNS and CDR2 is SASEGT. The CDR3 loop reads CASSEADSPGTEAFF. CDR3 DNA: TGTGCCAGCAGTGAAGCTGACTCCCCGGGAACTGAAGCTTTCTTT.

The rearrangement links TRBV18 to TRBJ2-7, with 15 bases lining up with TRBD2. In germline, CDR1 is KGHSH, CDR2 LQKENI. This CDR3 contains 16 residues. The ends lost 5 bases at V and 6 bases at J; junction bases unmatched: 8. CDR3 in amino acids: CASSAGLAGGWSEQYF. CDR3 DNA: TGTGCCAGCTCAGCGGGACTAGCGGGGGGTTGGTCCGAGCAGTACTTC.

The gene calls are TRBV9 and TRBJ2-7, with a tentative D call TRBD2 (7 bases). The CDR3 has 16 residues. Germline assignment: CDR1 SGDLS and CDR2 YYNGEE. V was shortened by 5 bases and J by 2 bases, with 20 bases between the two germline ends. CDR3 loop: CASRLAFGDITYEQYF. As DNA, the CDR3 is TGTGCCAGCAGACTAGCGTTCGGGGACATAACCTACGAGCAGTACTTC.

The chain recombines TRBV6-5 with TRBJ2-7; the D gene is possibly TRBD2 (5 bases). The germline CDR1 and CDR2 sequences are MNHEY and SVGAGI. This CDR3 comprises 12 residues. The V end was cut by 6 bases, the J end by 6 bases, with 12 bases between. The CDR3 DNA is TGTGCCAGCAGGGGGAGTGGTGGCGAGCAGTACTTC. Its protein product is CASRGSGGEQYF.

V usage is TRBV11-1 and J usage is TRBJ2-1; D perhaps matches TRBD2 (5 bases). This CDR3 region has 15 residues. Trimming pared 5 bases from V and 5 bases from J, leaving 16 bases between. The germline V gene has CDR1 SGHAT and CDR2 FQDESV (reference sequence). CDR3 in amino acids: CASSAAAEIDNEQFF. CDR3 DNA: TGTGCCAGCAGCGCTGCAGCGGAGATCGACAATGAGCAGTTCTTC.

The J gene is TRBJ1-1, the V gene TRBV6-6; D unresolved. The V gene's germline CDR1 is MNHNY and CDR2 SVGAGI (reference sequence). This CDR3 region has 14 residues. Trimming left V 0 bases short and J 1 base short, with 6 bases between. The CDR3: CASSYSVGNTEAFF. The CDR3 DNA is TGTGCCAGCAGTTACTCGGTCGGGAACACTGAAGCTTTCTTT.

V is TRBV27 and J is TRBJ2-3; 12 nucleotides match TRBD2. Germline V gene data show CDR1 as MNHEY and CDR2 as SMNVEV (reference sequence). The CDR3 sequence is 19 residues long. V lost 4 bases and J lost 3; bases outside the gene matches: 14. The CDR3 reads CASSSWTSGVVRGTDTQYF. The CDR3 DNA follows: TGTGCCAGCAGTTCCTGGACTAGCGGGGTGGTTCGGGGAACAGATACGCAGTATTTT.

The chain joins TRBV19 to TRBJ2-3; 8 bases are a match to TRBD2. Per the germline V gene, CDR1 is LNHDA and CDR2 is SQIVND (reference sequence). CDR3 length: 15 amino acids. Unmatched junction bases numbered 8, after V lost 3 bases and J lost 6 bases. The CDR3 nucleotides are TGTGCCAGTAGTATGTCGTCTAGCGGGTCGGATACGCAGTATTTT. Its translation: CASSMSSSGSDTQYF.

The V gene is TRBV7-9, the J gene TRBJ2-1, with 8 bases that match TRBD2. With 3 bases clipped from V and 5 bases from J, the junction kept 3 bases outside the gene matches. This CDR3 comprises 14 residues. The germline CDR1 and CDR2 sequences are SEHNR and FQNEAQ (reference sequence). The CDR3 DNA reads as TGTGCCAGCAGCTTGTCAGCGGGGGACAATGAGCAGTTCTTC. Amino acid sequence: CASSLSAGDNEQFF.

The rearrangement uses TRBV19 and TRBJ1-5; D is undetermined. This CDR3 is built from 17 residues. V lost 2 bases and J lost 0, with 14 bases in between. Germline V lookup: CDR1 LNHDA, CDR2 SQIVND (reference sequence). The DNA for the CDR3 is TGTGCCAGTAGTATACCCTCGGGAGGGTATAGCAATCAGCCCCAGCATTTT. It yields the protein CASSIPSGGYSNQPQHF.